The following is a T cell receptor beta chain sequence with its context. The antigen is undetermined. J gave up 8 bases and V 4 bases, and 9 bases lay outside the gene matches. CDR1 and CDR2 from the germline V gene are SGHDN and FVKESK. The CDR3 sequence is 15 residues long. This sample stems from a study of persistence of HIV-infected CD4 T cells. Overlapping HIV-1 Gag 15-mer peptides at approximately 0.91 ug per peptide per mL were used. CD40L/CD69 double-negative CD45RO-high memory CD4+ T cells were collected. The libraries were made with immunoSEQ version 4 in survey mode. Here immunoSEQ multiplex PCR was the method, and the copy in TCRdb shows in-frame clones only, minus some. The sample lists tens of thousands of clones; approximately 80% were seen once.

The chain joins TRBV14 to TRBJ2-1; TRBD1 aligns across 9 bases. The sequence derives from an adult man with HIV who was CMV-seropositive. The source material was CD4+ T cells sorted from PBMCs after roughly 17-hour stimulation, sampled from a patient who received antiretroviral therapy. The CDR3 here is CASSPWTGVVDEQFF. In DNA form, the CDR3 reads TGTGCCAGCAGCCCTTGGACAGGGGTTGTGGATGAGCAGTTCTTC.